Ten or more counts support the clone carrying this T cell receptor (beta chain). This entry is derived from a study of human T cells and chemical hapten exposure. Turning to the study itself: Patch testing was performed with 0.01% DPC on the upper back, with reading at 6 days. The patients, most of them female, presented with alopecia areata, totalis or universalis.

Regarding time point: patch test 2, 6 weeks after DPC sensitization. Specified treatment: therapeutic diphenylcyclopropenone sensitization with weekly scalp DPC. Alopecia patients between 18 and 70 years old and suitable for DPC were used as donors. TCRdb re-derived calls from the RACE reads in MiXCR, one entry per CDR3 protein. The sample has about 96,000 distinct CDR3 sequences; 7% to 10% are singletons. J lost 9 bases, V lost 0 bases, and 14 bases had no gene match. CDR3 size: 17 residues. In germline, CDR1 is ENHRY, CDR2 SYGVKD. The chain recombines TRBV10-3 with TRBJ2-1, with 7 positions matching TRBD2. The sequence was collected from a woman aged 40 to 50 with alopecia areata. Some clones in this sample may be carry-over from other donors' samples. The sample in question was whole blood, obtained in connection with sensitization to the hapten diphenylcyclopropenone (DPC). This chain's CDR3 is CAISESRWPLAPGEQFF. CDR3 nucleotides: TGTGCCATCAGTGAGTCGAGGTGGCCACTAGCGCCGGGTGAGCAGTTCTTC.